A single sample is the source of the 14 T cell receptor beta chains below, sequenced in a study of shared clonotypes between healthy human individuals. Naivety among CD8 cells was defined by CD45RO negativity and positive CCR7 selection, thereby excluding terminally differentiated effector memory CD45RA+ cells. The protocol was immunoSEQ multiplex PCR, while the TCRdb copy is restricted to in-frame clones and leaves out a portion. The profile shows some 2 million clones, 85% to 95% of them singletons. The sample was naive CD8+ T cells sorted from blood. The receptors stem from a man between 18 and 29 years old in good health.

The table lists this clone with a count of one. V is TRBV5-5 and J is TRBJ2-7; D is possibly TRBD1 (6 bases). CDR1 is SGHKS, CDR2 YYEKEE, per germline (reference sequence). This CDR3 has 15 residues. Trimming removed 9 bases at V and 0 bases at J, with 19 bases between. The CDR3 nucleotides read TGTGCCACCACTTGGGGACAAACCCCCTCCTACGAGCAGTACTTC. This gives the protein CATTWGQTPSYEQYF.

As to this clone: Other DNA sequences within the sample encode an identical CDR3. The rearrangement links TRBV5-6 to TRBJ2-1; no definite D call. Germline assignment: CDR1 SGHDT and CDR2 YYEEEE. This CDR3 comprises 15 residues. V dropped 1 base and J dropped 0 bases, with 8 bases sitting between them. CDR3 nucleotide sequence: TGTGCCAGCAGCTTGCTCCTAAGCTCCTACAATGAGCAGTTCTTC. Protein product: CASSLLLSSYNEQFF.

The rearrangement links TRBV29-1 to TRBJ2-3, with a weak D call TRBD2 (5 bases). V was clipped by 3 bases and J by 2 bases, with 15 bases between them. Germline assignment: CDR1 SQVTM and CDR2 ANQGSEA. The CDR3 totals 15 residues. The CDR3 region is CSVDDSSLFTDTQYF. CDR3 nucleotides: TGCAGCGTTGATGACTCTAGCCTTTTCACAGATACGCAGTATTTT.

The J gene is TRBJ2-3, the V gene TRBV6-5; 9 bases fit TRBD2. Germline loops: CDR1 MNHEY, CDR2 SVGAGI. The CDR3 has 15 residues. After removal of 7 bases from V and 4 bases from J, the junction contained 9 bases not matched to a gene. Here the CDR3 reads CASTLSGSQADTQYF. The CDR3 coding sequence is TGTGCCAGCACCCTTAGCGGGAGCCAGGCAGATACGCAGTATTTT.

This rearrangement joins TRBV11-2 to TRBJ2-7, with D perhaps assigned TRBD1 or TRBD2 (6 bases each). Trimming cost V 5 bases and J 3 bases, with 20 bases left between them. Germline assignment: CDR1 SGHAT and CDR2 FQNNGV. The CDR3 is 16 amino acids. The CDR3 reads CASSAPGHGDFYEQYF. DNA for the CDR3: TGTGCCAGCAGCGCGCCGGGACATGGGGACTTCTACGAGCAGTACTTC.

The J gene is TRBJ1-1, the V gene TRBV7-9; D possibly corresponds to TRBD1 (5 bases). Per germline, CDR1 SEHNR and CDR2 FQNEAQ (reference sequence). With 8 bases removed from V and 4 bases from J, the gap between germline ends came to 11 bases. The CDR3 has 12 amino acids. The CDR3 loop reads CASVGPTTEAFF. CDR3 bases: TGTGCCAGCGTGGGACCTACCACTGAAGCTTTCTTT.

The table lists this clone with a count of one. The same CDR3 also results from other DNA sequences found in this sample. The CDR3 region has the DNA TGTGCCAGCAGCTCTAGGAGCTCCTACGAGCAGTACTTC. This sequence encodes CASSSRSSYEQYF. The J gene is TRBJ2-7, the V gene TRBV7-9; D is uncertain. Trimming cost V 4 bases and J 0 bases, with 7 bases left between them. CDR1 and CDR2 (germline): SEHNR, FQNEAQ (reference sequence). The CDR3 length is 13 residues.

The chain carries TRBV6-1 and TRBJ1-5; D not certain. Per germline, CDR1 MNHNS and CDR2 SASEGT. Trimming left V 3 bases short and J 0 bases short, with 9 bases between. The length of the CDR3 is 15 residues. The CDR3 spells CASSEWTHSNQPQHF. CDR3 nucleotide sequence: TGTGCCAGCAGTGAGTGGACTCATAGCAATCAGCCCCAGCATTTT.

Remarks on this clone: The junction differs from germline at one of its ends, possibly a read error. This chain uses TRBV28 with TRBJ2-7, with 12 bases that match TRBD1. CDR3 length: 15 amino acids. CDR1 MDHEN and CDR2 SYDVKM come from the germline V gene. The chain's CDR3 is CASSIPGQGAYGQYF. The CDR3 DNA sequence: TGTGCCAGCAGTATACCGGGACAGGGGGCTTACGGGCAGTACTTC.

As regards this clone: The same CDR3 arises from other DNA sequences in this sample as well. As DNA, the CDR3 is TGTGCCAGCAGCGTAGTAGGCAGGGGGCAAGAGACCCAGTACTTC. It encodes CASSVVGRGQETQYF. V usage is TRBV9 and J usage is TRBJ2-5; 7 bases line up with TRBD1. With V trimmed by 0 bases and J by 2 bases, 4 bases remained unmatched. This CDR3 contains 15 residues. Per germline, CDR1 SGDLS and CDR2 YYNGEE.

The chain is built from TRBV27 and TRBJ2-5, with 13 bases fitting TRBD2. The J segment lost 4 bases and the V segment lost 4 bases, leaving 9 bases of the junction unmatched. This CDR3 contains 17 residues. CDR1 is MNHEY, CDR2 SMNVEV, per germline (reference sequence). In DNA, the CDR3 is TGTGCCAGCAGTTCCGGACTAGCGGGAGCGGTGGGAGAGACCCAGTACTTC. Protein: CASSSGLAGAVGETQYF.

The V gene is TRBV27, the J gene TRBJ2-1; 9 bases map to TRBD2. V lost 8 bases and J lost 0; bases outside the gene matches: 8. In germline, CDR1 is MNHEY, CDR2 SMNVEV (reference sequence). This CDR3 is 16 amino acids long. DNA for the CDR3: TGTGCCAGCCAGACTAGCGGAGAAAGCTCCTACAATGAGCAGTTCTTC. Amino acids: CASQTSGESSYNEQFF.

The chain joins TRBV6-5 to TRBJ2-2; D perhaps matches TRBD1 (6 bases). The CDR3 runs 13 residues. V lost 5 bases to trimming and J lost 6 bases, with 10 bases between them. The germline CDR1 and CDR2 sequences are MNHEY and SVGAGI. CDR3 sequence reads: CASSLNRAGELFF. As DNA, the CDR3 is TGTGCCAGCAGTCTGAACAGGGCCGGGGAGCTGTTTTTT.

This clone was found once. The chain's CDR3 is CASSYGTVYEQYF. The DNA for the CDR3 is TGCGCCAGCAGCTACGGGACAGTCTACGAGCAGTACTTC. The chain uses TRBV5-1 and TRBJ2-7, with 7 positions matching TRBD1. Per germline, CDR1 SGHRS and CDR2 YFSETQ. With 3 bases clipped from V and 3 bases from J, the junction kept 3 bases outside the gene matches. This CDR3 has 13 residues.